A single T cell receptor beta chain is shown here with its context. The CDR3 consists of 13 residues. Per the germline V gene, CDR1 is SQVTM and CDR2 is ANQGSEA. Trimming at V came to 0 bases and at J to 8 bases, leaving 6 bases not matched to a gene. A single record per CDR3 protein comes from TCRdb applying MiXCR to the RT-PCR reads. The repertoire includes 550,000 to 750,000 distinct CDR3 sequences, about 14% of them detected once, and just over 3.5% sits in the top ten. V usage is TRBV29-1 and J usage is TRBJ1-1; 7 bases fit TRBD1. The sample consisted of memory CD4+ T cells from blood. The clonotype comes from a female donor in good health, serving as a healthy control. The CDR3 DNA sequence: TGCAGCGTTGAAGACCCAGGGGGTCGAGAAGCTTTCTTT. This encodes CSVEDPGGREAFF.